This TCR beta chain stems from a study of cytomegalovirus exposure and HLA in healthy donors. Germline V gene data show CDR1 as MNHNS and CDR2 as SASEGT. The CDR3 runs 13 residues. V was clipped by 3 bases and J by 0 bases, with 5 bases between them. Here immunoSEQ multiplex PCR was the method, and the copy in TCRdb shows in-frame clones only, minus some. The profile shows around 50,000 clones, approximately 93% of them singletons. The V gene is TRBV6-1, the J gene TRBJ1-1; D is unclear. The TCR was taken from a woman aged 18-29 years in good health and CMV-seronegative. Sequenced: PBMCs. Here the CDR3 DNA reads TGTGCCAGCAGTGATACATTGAACACTGAAGCTTTCTTT. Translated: CASSDTLNTEAFF.